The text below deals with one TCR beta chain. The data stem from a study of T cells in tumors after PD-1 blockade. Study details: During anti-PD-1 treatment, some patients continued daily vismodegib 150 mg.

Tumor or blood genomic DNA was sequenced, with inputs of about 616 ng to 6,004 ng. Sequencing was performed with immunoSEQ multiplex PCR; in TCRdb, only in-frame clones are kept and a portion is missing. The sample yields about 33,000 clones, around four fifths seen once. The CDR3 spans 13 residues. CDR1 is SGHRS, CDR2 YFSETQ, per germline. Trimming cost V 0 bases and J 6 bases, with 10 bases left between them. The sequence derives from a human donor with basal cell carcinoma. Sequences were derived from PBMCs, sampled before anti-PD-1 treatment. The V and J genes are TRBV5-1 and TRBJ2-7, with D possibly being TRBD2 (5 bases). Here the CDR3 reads CASSLAGSVEQYF. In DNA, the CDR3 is TGCGCCAGCAGCTTGGCCGGTAGCGTCGAGCAGTACTTC.